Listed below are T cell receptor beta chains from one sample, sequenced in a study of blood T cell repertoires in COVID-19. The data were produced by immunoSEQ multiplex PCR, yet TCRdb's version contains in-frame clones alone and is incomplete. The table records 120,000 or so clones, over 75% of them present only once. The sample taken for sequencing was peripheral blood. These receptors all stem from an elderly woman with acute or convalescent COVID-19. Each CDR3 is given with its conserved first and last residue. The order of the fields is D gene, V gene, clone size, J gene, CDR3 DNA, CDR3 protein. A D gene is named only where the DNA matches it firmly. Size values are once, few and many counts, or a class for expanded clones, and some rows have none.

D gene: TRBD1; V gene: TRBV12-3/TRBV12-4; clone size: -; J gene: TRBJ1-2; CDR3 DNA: TGTGCCAGCAGTTTCCGACAGGGTGGCTACACCTTC; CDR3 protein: CASSFRQGGYTF
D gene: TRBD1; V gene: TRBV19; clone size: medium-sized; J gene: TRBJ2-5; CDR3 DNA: TGTGCCAGTAGTCCCGGGGGGACAGGGGCTCGGGAGACCCAGTACTTC; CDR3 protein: CASSPGGTGARETQYF
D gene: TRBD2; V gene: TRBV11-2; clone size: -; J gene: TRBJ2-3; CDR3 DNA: TGTGCCAGCAGCTTAGCGTTTCGGACTAGGTCGACAGATACGCAGTATTTT; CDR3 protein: CASSLAFRTRSTDTQYF
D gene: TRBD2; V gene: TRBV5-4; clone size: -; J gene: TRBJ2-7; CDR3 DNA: TGTGCCAGCAGCTTAGGTGGGACTAGCAAACCCTACGAGCAGTACTTC; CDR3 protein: CASSLGGTSKPYEQYF
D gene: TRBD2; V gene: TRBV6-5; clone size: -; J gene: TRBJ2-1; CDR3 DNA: TGTGCCAGCATAGGGGGACTAGCGGACAATGAGCAGTTCTTC; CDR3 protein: CASIGGLADNEQFF
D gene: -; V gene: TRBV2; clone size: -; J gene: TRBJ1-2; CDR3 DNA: TGTGCCAGCACCCCAGCACAGCCTCAGGGCTATGGCTACACCTTC; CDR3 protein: CASTPAQPQGYGYTF
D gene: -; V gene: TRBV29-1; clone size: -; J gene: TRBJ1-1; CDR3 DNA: TGCAGCGTACGGGGGGGCGCGACGGCCACTGAAGCTTTCTTT; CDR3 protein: CSVRGGATATEAFF
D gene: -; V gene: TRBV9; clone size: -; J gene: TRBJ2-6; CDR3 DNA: TGTGCCAGCAGCGCCGGGGGTAAAGCTTACGGGGCCAACGTCCTGACTTTC; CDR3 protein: CASSAGGKAYGANVLTF
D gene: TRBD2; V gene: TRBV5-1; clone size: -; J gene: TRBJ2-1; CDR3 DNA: TGCGCCAGCGTGGAAACGACTAGCGGGAGATATGAGCAGTTCTTC; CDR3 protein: CASVETTSGRYEQFF
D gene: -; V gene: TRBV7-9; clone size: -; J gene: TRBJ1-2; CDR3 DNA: TGTGCCAGCGGACAGCAGGGATTGGGCGGCTACACCTTC; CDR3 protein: CASGQQGLGGYTF
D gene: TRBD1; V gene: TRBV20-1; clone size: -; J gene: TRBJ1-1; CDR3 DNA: TGCAGTGCTAGTTACAGGGGGCCGGGGAACACTGAAGCTTTCTTT; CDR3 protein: CSASYRGPGNTEAFF
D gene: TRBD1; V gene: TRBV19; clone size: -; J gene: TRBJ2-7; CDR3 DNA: TGTGCCAGTAGTATCACGGCAGGGGGTCACTACGAGCAGTACTTC; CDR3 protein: CASSITAGGHYEQYF
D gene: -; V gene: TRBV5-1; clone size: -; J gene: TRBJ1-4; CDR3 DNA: TGCGCCAGCAGCTTGGGTAGGGAGGGAGAAAAACTGTTTTTT; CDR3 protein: CASSLGREGEKLFF
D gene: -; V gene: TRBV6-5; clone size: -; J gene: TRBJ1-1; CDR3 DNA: TGTGCCACCCAAGCAGGGGCAAGCACTGAAGCTTTCTTT; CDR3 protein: CATQAGASTEAFF
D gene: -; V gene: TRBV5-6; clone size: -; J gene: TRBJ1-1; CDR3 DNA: TGTGCCAGCAGCTTCTACCGGAGGGGCACTGAAGCTTTCTTT; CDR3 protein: CASSFYRRGTEAFF
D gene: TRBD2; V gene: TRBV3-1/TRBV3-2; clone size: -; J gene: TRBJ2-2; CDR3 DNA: TGTGCCAGCAGCCGCCCTAGCGGGCCTACGAACACCGGGGAGCTGTTTTTT; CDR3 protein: CASSRPSGPTNTGELFF
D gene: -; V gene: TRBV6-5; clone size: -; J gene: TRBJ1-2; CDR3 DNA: TGTGCCAGCAGTTACTTTCAGGGTCGAGCTAACTATGGCTACACCTTC; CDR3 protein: CASSYFQGRANYGYTF
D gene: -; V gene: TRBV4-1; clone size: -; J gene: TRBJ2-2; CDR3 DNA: TGCGCCAGCAGCCAAGGATGGGCGTCGAACACCGGGGAGCTGTTTTTT; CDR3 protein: CASSQGWASNTGELFF
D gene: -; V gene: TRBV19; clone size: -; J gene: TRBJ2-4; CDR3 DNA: TGTGCCACCCAAAACCCCTTCCGAGGGGCCAAAAACATTCAGTACTTC; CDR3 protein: CATQNPFRGAKNIQYF
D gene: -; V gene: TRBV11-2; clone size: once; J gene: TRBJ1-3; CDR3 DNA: TGTGCCAGCAGCGCGCCAAGGAGAAGCGGAAACACCATATATTTT; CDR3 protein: CASSAPRRSGNTIYF
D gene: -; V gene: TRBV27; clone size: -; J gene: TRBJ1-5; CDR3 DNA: TGTGCCAGCAGTACAACAGGGAATCAGCCCCAGCATTTT; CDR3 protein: CASSTTGNQPQHF
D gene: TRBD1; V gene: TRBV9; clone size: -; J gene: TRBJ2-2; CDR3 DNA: TGTGCCAGCAGCGAAGGGGGCGAGGTGCTCGGGGAGCTGTTTTTT; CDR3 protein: CASSEGGEVLGELFF
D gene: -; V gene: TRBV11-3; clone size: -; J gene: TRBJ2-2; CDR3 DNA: TGTGCCAGCAGCTTATTTTTTCTCACCGGGGAGCTGTTTTTT; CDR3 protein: CASSLFFLTGELFF
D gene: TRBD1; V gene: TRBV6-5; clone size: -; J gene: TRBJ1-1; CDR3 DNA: TGTGCCAGTTATCCCAGGGGGCTCGACACTGAAGCTTTCTTT; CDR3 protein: CASYPRGLDTEAFF
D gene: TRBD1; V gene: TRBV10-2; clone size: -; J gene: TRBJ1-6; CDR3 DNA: TGCGCCAGCTACGACAGGGGCCTACCTAGCTCCTATAATTCACCCCTCCACTTT; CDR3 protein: CASYDRGLPSSYNSPLHF
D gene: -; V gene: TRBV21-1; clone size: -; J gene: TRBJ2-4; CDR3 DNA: TGTGCCAGCAGCAAGGCGGGGGAACGGGCCAAAAACATTCAGTACTTC; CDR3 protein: CASSKAGERAKNIQYF
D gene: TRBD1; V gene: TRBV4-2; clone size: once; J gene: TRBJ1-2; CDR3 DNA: TGTGCCAGCAGCCAGGACAGGGGGTATGGCTACACCTTC; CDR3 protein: CASSQDRGYGYTF